The 30 T cell receptor beta chains reported below all come from one sample, sequenced in a study of cytomegalovirus exposure and HLA in healthy donors. The PCR made use of 60 Vbeta and 13 Jbeta primers. Clones were sequenced by immunoSEQ multiplex PCR, and TCRdb holds only the in-frame ones, with some missing. The profile shows under 150,000 clones, over 60% of them singletons. The source material was PBMCs. These receptors all stem from a female donor in good health and CMV-seropositive.

This clone was counted between two and nine times. This rearrangement joins TRBV20-1 to TRBJ2-2; D ambiguous. The germline V gene has CDR1 DFQATT and CDR2 SNEGSKA (reference sequence). Trimming removed 2 bases at V and 8 bases at J, with 6 bases between. This CDR3 contains 11 residues. The CDR3 spells CSARFLGELFF. The CDR3 DNA sequence: TGCAGTGCTAGATTCTTGGGGGAGCTGTTTTTT.

The genes are TRBV5-1 and TRBJ2-2, with TRBD2 as a possible D gene (5 bases). Between the trimmed V and J ends, which lost 0 bases and 6 bases, there was a span of 9 bases. CDR1 SGHRS and CDR2 YFSETQ come from the germline V gene. The CDR3 covers 14 residues. The CDR3 reads CASSLASGSGELFF. In DNA, the CDR3 is TGCGCCAGCAGCTTGGCCTCGGGATCCGGGGAGCTGTTTTTT.

The gene calls are TRBV30 and TRBJ2-1; 13 bases agree with TRBD2. The CDR3 loop spans 12 amino acids. Germline CDR1 GTSNPN, CDR2 SVGIG (reference sequence). Trimming took 4 bases from V and 13 from J; bases not matched to a gene: 4. CDR3 in DNA: TGTGCCTGGACTGGACTAGCGGGAGTACAGTTCTTC. Residues: CAWTGLAGVQFF.

V and J are TRBV6-1 and TRBJ1-5, with D possibly TRBD1 on 5 matching bases. This CDR3 region has 14 residues. Between the trimmed V and J ends, which lost 2 bases and 11 bases, there was a span of 16 bases. The germline V gene encodes CDR1 MNHNS and CDR2 SASEGT. CDR3 nucleotides: TGTGCCAGCAGTGAATACACAGGTTTGGGGACCCAGCATTTT. The encoded protein is CASSEYTGLGTQHF.

Written as DNA, the CDR3 is TGTGCCAGCAGGGGGACTAGCGGGACCAATGAGCAGTTCTTC. It translates to CASRGTSGTNEQFF. The chain couples TRBV6-1 to TRBJ2-1; TRBD2 agrees at 13 bases. This CDR3 contains 14 residues. The V and J ends lost 6 bases and 6 bases, in that order; junction bases with no gene match: 2. Germline CDR1 reads MNHNS; CDR2 reads SASEGT.

The chain links TRBV6-1 to TRBJ1-2; unclear D gene. V was trimmed by 5 bases and J by 4 bases, leaving 14 bases between them. Germline values: CDR1 MNHNS, CDR2 SASEGT. CDR3 length equals 14 residues. The DNA of the CDR3 is TGTGCCAGCAGTCCGGTGGTCGGGATCTATGGCTACACCTTC. Its translation: CASSPVVGIYGYTF.

The chain links TRBV25-1 to TRBJ2-3; 9 nucleotides agree with TRBD2. With 4 bases clipped from V and 8 bases from J, the junction kept 7 bases outside the gene matches. The germline V gene has CDR1 MGHDK and CDR2 SYGVNS. The CDR3 sequence is 14 residues long. CDR3 loop: CASSVPGLAATQYF. CDR3 DNA: TGTGCCAGCAGTGTACCGGGACTAGCCGCTACGCAGTATTTT.

This clone was recorded a few times. J is TRBJ2-7 and V is TRBV28, with TRBD2 identical over 9 bases. CDR3 length: 15 amino acids. With V trimmed by 1 base and J by 5 bases, 6 bases remained unmatched. Germline values: CDR1 MDHEN, CDR2 SYDVKM. This CDR3 is CASSLLGREGDEQYF. As DNA, the CDR3 is TGTGCCAGCAGTTTATTAGGGCGGGAGGGGGACGAGCAGTACTTC.

This chain uses TRBV6-1 with TRBJ1-6; D might be TRBD1 (6 bases). The germline V and J ends were trimmed by 6 bases and 7 bases, with 16 bases remaining between them. The CDR3 is 15 amino acids. In germline, CDR1 is MNHNS, CDR2 SASEGT. CDR3 sequence reads: CASSTLRGGNSPLHF. The CDR3 bases are TGTGCCAGCAGCACCCTCAGGGGTGGGAATTCACCCCTCCACTTT.

On this clone itself: Sequence at one end of the junction differs from germline and may be a read error. The chain employs TRBV29-1 and TRBJ2-1, with 10 bases aligning to TRBD1. This CDR3 contains 15 residues. The germline V gene has CDR1 SQVTM and CDR2 ANQGSEA. The CDR3 nucleotides read TGCAGCGCTGAAAAGGACAGGGGGATTTACAATGAGCAGTTCTTC. Amino acids: CSAEKDRGIYNEQFF.

The chain recombines TRBV18 with TRBJ1-6; D may be TRBD1 (6 bases). The germline gives CDR1 KGHSH, CDR2 LQKENI. V gave up 4 bases and J gave up 7 bases, with 14 bases separating them. The CDR3 is 15 amino acids. CDR3 DNA sequence: TGTGCCAGCTCACGGACAGAGTCTCTAAATTCACCCCTCCACTTT. Translated: CASSRTESLNSPLHF.

V and J are TRBV29-1 and TRBJ1-1; D possibly corresponds to TRBD1 (6 bases). Trimming cost V 7 bases and J 1 base, with 31 bases left between them. Germline CDR1 is SQVTM and CDR2 is ANQGSEA. CDR3 length: 19 residues. CDR3 loop: CSGNGGGSRLTPTNTEAFF. The DNA for the CDR3 is TGCAGCGGGAATGGGGGGGGCTCCAGACTGACTCCTACGAACACTGAAGCTTTCTTT.

The rearrangement links TRBV2 to TRBJ1-4, with 7 nucleotides matching TRBD1. The ends lost 7 bases at V and 4 bases at J; junction bases unmatched: 6. The CDR3 length is 14 residues. Germline V gives CDR1 SNHLY, CDR2 FYNNEI. CDR3 amino acids: CASKGQAGNEKLFF. In DNA, the CDR3 is TGTGCCAGCAAAGGACAGGCGGGTAATGAAAAACTGTTTTTT. The full variable domain, with the rest looked up from reference TRBV2 and TRBJ1-4, is EPEVTQTPSHQVTQMGQEVILRCVPISNHLYFYWYRQILGQKVEFLVSFYNNEISEKSEIFDDQFSVERPDGSNFTLKIRSTKLEDSAMYFCASKGQAGNEKLFFGSGTQLSVL.

The chain recombines TRBV6-5 with TRBJ1-2; TRBD1 matches 9 bases. The CDR3 has 13 amino acids. Germline V gene sequence: CDR1 MNHEY, CDR2 SVGAGI. After removal of 4 bases from V and 7 bases from J, the junction contained 4 bases not matched to a gene. The CDR3 nucleotides read TGTGCCAGCAGTTTTGACAGGGGGGGTGGCTACACCTTC. Translated: CASSFDRGGGYTF.

This chain links TRBV10-2 with TRBJ2-1; D might be TRBD2 (5 bases). Germline V gives CDR1 WSHSY, CDR2 SAAADI. V was shortened by 3 bases and J by 3 bases, with 9 bases between the two germline ends. The CDR3 is 14 residues long. This CDR3 reads CASSDWTDYNEQFF. DNA for the CDR3: TGCGCCAGCAGTGACTGGACTGACTACAATGAGCAGTTCTTC.

As to this clone: Other DNA sequences within the sample encode an identical CDR3. The CDR3 here is CASSSRLTSYEQYF. The DNA of the CDR3 is TGTGCCAGCAGCTCACGACTGACGTCCTACGAGCAGTACTTC. The genes are TRBV4-2 and TRBJ2-7; D is unresolved. The V end lost 5 bases, the J end lost 1 base, and 12 bases lay between the germline ends. The CDR3 runs 14 residues. The V gene's germline CDR1 is LGHNA and CDR2 YNFKEQ.

This clone occurred once. V gene TRBV21-1 combines with J gene TRBJ2-1; the DNA was not compared with TRBD2, the D call given in the table. TRBV21-1 is termed a pseudogene. This CDR3 is built from 17 residues. The CDR3 nucleotides read TGTGCCAGCAGCGAAGGACTAGCGGGAGTAGGGTACAATGAGCAGTTCTTC. Its translation is CASSEGLAGVGYNEQFF.

The chain uses TRBV4-1 and TRBJ2-3; TRBD2 agrees at 8 bases. V was clipped by 3 bases and J by 5 bases; unmatched bases: 13. The CDR3 spans 17 residues. In germline, CDR1 is MGHRA, CDR2 YSYEKL. The DNA for the CDR3 is TGCGCCAGCAGCCAGCCCCCCAGCGGGAGTCGGAGAGATACGCAGTATTTT. This gives the protein CASSQPPSGSRRDTQYF.

The V gene is TRBV7-9, the J gene TRBJ1-1; no reliable D call. The V end lost 2 bases, the J end lost 5 bases, and 9 bases lay between the germline ends. The germline V gene encodes CDR1 SEHNR and CDR2 FQNEAQ (reference sequence). The CDR3 length is 13 residues. CDR3 region: CASSLRRDTEAFF. CDR3 DNA sequence: TGTGCCAGCAGCTTAAGGCGGGATACTGAAGCTTTCTTT.

The chain couples TRBV6-9 to TRBJ2-5; D is possibly TRBD2 (6 bases). The V and J ends lost 9 bases and 1 base respectively, with 12 bases between them. Germline values: CDR1 MNHGY, CDR2 SVAAGI. CDR3 size: 13 residues. The CDR3 here is CASRPGLQETQYF. CDR3 nucleotide sequence: TGTGCCAGTCGCCCGGGACTCCAAGAGACCCAGTACTTC.

The V gene is TRBV6-5, the J gene TRBJ2-7; 9 bases are a match to TRBD1. Germline values: CDR1 MNHEY, CDR2 SVGAGI. The CDR3 is 14 amino acids. Unmatched junction bases numbered 5, after V lost 5 bases and J lost 3 bases. This CDR3 reads CASSGTGWDYEQYF. In nucleotides, the CDR3 is TGTGCCAGCAGTGGGACAGGGTGGGACTACGAGCAGTACTTC.

In DNA form, the CDR3 reads TGTGCCAGCAGGGCCGGGACAGGGGTTTTGGGGGAAGCTTTCTTT. Protein sequence: CASRAGTGVLGEAFF. The chain has TRBV5-6 and TRBJ1-1; TRBD1 aligns across 10 bases. The CDR3 covers 15 residues. Germline V gives CDR1 SGHDT, CDR2 YYEEEE. Trimming cost V 5 bases and J 8 bases; bases outside gene matches: 12.

In this sample, this clone turned up a few times. CDR3 in DNA: TGTGCCAGTAGCAGGGACAGGGATCAGCCCCAGCATTTT. As protein: CASSRDRDQPQHF. The rearrangement joins TRBV19 to TRBJ1-5, with 9 positions matching TRBD1. The CDR3 consists of 13 residues. The V gene's germline CDR1 is LNHDA and CDR2 SQIVND (reference sequence). V gave up 6 bases and J gave up 5 bases; unmatched junction bases: 2.

The V and J genes are TRBV13 and TRBJ2-3; TRBD2 might be the D (5 bases). V lost 1 base to trimming and J lost 1 base, with 12 bases between them. Germline assignment: CDR1 PRHDT and CDR2 FYEKMQ (reference sequence). The CDR3 spans 16 residues. CDR3 sequence: CASSLEGDSGTDTQYF. The CDR3 region has the DNA TGTGCCAGCAGCTTAGAAGGCGATAGCGGCACAGATACGCAGTATTTT.

The table lists this clone with a few counts. The CDR3 nucleotides are TGTGCCAGCAGCGGATCTTACAGGGTTCAGCCCCAGCATTTT. This codes for CASSGSYRVQPQHF. This chain joins TRBV5-5 and TRBJ1-5, with D possibly TRBD1 on 6 matching bases. The V gene lost 4 bases and the J gene lost 6 bases, with 14 bases spanning the gap. The CDR3 is 14 residues long. Germline CDR1 is SGHKS and CDR2 is YYEKEE (reference sequence). The whole variable domain, remainder taken from reference TRBV5-5 and TRBJ1-5, is DAGVTQSPTHLIKTRGQQVTLRCSPISGHKSVSWYQQVLGQGPQFIFQYYEKEERGRGNFPDRFSARQFPNYSSELNVNALLLGDSALYLCASSGSYRVQPQHFGDGTRLSIL.

The chain recombines TRBV10-1 with TRBJ2-1; the D gene is possibly TRBD2 (5 bases). The CDR3 contains 14 residues. Looked up from germline, CDR1 is WNHNN and CDR2 is SYGVQD (reference sequence). V was pared by 4 bases and J by 8 bases, with 15 bases between. CDR3 residues: CASSAGLLGYEQFF. The CDR3 DNA reads as TGCGCCAGCAGTGCCGGGTTACTAGGTTATGAGCAGTTCTTC.

The chain joins TRBV9 to TRBJ1-2; D call uncertain. Germline CDR1 and CDR2: SGDLS and YYNGEE. The CDR3 length is 16 residues. Trimming stripped 1 base from V and 0 bases from J, with 13 bases between. The CDR3 bases are TGTGCCAGCAGCGTACGGGGTTTCGGCGCTAACTATGGCTACACCTTC. Translation: CASSVRGFGANYGYTF.

The CDR3 DNA sequence: TGTGCCACTAAAGGGACAGCTAGCACAGATACGCAGTATTTT. Its translation: CATKGTASTDTQYF. This chain connects TRBV19 to TRBJ2-3; 7 positions match TRBD1. The germline gives CDR1 LNHDA, CDR2 SQIVND (reference sequence). The CDR3 has 14 residues. The ends lost 10 bases at V and 0 bases at J; junction bases unmatched: 7.

The chain is built from TRBV5-1 and TRBJ2-2; the match to TRBD2 covers 8 bases. Germline CDR1 SGHRS, CDR2 YFSETQ. This CDR3 spans 16 amino acids. The trim removed 0 bases at V and 1 base at J, leaving 2 bases unmatched. CDR3 nucleotides: TGCGCCAGCAGCTTGGTAACTAGCGGGAACACCGGGGAGCTGTTTTTT. Encoded protein: CASSLVTSGNTGELFF.

The CDR3 sequence: CAWSRGPVNTEAFF. In DNA, the CDR3 is TGTGCCTGGAGTAGGGGTCCTGTGAACACTGAAGCTTTCTTT. V is TRBV30 and J is TRBJ1-1; the D gene is possibly TRBD1 (5 bases). The V gene's germline CDR1 is GTSNPN and CDR2 SVGIG (reference sequence). Trimming left V 2 bases short and J 0 bases short, with 10 bases between. CDR3 length: 14 amino acids.